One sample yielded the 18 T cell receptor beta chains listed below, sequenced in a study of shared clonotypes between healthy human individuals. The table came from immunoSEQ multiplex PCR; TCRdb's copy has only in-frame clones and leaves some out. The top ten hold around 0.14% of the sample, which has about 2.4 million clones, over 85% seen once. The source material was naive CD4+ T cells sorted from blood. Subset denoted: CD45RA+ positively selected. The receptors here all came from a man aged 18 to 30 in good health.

CDR3 in amino acids: CASSFGRTGVLNQPQHF. CDR3 DNA sequence: TGTGCCAGCAGCTTTGGCCGAACAGGGGTACTCAATCAGCCCCAGCATTTT. The rearrangement links TRBV5-6 to TRBJ1-5; 7 bases are a match to TRBD1. V lost 2 bases to trimming and J lost 3 bases; unmatched junction nucleotides: 11. The length of the CDR3 is 17 residues. From germline, CDR1 is SGHDT and CDR2 YYEEEE.

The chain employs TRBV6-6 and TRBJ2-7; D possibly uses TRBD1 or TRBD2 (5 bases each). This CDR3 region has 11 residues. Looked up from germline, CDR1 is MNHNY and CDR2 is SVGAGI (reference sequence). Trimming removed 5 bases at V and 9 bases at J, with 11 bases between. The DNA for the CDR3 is TGTGCCAGCAGTACGGGACGTGGGCAGTACTTC. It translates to CASSTGRGQYF.

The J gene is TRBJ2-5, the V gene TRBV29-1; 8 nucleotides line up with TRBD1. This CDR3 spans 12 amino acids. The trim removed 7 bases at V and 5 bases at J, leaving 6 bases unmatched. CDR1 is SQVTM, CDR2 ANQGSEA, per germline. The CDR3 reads CSAQGAWETQYF. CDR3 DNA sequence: TGCAGCGCTCAGGGGGCATGGGAGACCCAGTACTTC.

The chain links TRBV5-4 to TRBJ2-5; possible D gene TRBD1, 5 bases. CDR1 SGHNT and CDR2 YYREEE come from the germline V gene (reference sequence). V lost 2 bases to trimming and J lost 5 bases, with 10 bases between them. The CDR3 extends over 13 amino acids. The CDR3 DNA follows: TGTGCCAGCAGCTTTGCCCAGGGCGAGACCCAGTACTTC. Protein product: CASSFAQGETQYF.

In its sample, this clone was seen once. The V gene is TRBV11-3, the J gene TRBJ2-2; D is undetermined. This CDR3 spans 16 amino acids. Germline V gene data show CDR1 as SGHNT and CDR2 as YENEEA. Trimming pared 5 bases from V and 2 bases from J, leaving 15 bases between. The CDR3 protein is CASSPNPTANTGELFF. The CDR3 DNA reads TGTGCCAGCAGCCCAAATCCGACTGCTAACACCGGGGAGCTGTTTTTT.

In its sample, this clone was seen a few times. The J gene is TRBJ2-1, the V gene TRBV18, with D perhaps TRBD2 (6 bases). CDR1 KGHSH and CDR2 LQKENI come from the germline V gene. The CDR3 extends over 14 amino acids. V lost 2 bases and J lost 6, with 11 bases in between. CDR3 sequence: CASSPFGGGNEQFF. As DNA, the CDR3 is TGTGCCAGCTCACCATTCGGGGGTGGCAATGAGCAGTTCTTC.

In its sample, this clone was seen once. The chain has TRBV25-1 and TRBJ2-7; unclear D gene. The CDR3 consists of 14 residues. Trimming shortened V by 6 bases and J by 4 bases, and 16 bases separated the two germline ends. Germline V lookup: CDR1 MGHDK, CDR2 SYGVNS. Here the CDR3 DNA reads TGTGCCAGCAGCGATCCTACGATCCAGTACGAGCAGTACTTC. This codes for CASSDPTIQYEQYF.

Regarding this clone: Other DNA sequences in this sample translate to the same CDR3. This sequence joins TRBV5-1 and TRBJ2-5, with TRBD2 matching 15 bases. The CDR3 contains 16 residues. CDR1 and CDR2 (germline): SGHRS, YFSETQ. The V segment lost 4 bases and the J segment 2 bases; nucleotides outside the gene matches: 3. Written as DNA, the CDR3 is TGCGCCAGCAGCCCGGGACTAGCGGGAGGTCAAGAGACCCAGTACTTC. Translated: CASSPGLAGGQETQYF.

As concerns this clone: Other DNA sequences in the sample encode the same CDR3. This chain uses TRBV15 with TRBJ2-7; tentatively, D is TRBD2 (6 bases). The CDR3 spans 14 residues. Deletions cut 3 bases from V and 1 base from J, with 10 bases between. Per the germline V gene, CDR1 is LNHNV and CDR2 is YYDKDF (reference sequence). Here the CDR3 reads CATSRGGGSYEQYF. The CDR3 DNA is TGTGCCACCAGCAGGGGGGGAGGATCCTACGAGCAGTACTTC.

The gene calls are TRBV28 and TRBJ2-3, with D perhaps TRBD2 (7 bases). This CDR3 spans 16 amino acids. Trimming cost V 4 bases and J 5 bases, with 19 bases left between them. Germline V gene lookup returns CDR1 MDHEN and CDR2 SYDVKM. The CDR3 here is CASSSPQWGGQDTQYF. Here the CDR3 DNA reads TGTGCCAGCAGTTCCCCTCAGTGGGGGGGGCAAGATACGCAGTATTTT.

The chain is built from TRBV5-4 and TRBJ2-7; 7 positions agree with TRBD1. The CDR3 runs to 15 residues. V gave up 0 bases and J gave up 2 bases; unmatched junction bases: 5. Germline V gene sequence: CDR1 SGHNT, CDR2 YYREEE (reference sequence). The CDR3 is CASSLGQGRTYEQYF. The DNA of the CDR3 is TGTGCCAGCAGCTTGGGACAGGGAAGGACCTACGAGCAGTACTTC. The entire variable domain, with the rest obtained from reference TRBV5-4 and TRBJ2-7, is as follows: ETGVTQSPTHLIKTRGQQVTLRCSSQSGHNTVSWYQQALGQGPQFIFQYYREEENGRGNFPPRFSGLQFPNYSSELNVNALELDDSALYLCASSLGQGRTYEQYFGPGTRLTVT.

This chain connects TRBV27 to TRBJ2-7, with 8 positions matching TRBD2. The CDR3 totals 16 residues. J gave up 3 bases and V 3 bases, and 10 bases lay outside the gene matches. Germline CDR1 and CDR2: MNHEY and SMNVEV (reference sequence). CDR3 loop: CASSFGGGGPFYEQYF. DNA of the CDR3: TGTGCCAGCAGTTTCGGGGGGGGCGGGCCGTTCTACGAGCAGTACTTC.

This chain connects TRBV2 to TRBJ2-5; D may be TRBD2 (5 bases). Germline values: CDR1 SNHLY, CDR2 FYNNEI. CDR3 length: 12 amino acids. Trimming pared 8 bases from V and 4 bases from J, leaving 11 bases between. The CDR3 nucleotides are TGTGCCAGCCGGACTTCCGTAGAGACCCAGTACTTC. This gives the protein CASRTSVETQYF.

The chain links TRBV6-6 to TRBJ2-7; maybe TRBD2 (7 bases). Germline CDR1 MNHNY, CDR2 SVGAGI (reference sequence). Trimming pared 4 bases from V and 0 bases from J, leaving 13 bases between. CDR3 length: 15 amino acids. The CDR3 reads CASSSGGQFSYEQYF. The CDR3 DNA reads TGTGCCAGCAGTTCGGGGGGACAATTCTCCTACGAGCAGTACTTC.

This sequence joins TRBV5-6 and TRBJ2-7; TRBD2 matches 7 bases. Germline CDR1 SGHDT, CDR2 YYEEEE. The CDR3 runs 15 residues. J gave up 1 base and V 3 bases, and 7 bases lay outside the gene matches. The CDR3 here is CASSSYIGGSYEQYF. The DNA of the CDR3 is TGTGCCAGCAGCTCTTATATCGGGGGGTCCTACGAGCAGTACTTC.

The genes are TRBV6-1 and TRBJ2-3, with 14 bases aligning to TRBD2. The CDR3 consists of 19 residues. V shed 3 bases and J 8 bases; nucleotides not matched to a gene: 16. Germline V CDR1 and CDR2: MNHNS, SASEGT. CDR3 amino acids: CASSDPSDRGLAGVRTQYF. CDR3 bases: TGTGCCAGCAGTGATCCTTCGGACAGGGGACTAGCGGGAGTTCGTACGCAGTATTTT.

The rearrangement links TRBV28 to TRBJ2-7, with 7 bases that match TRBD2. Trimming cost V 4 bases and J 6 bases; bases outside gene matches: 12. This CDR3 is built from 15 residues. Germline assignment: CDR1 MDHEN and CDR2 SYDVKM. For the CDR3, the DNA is TGTGCCAGCAGTTCAGCCAAGCGGGGCAGTGCCGAGCAGTACTTC. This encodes CASSSAKRGSAEQYF.

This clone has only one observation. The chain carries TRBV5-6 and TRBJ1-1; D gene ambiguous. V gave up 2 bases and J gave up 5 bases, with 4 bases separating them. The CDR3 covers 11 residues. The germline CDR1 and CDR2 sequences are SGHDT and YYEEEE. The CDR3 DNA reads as TGTGCCAGCAGCTTACAGACTGAAGCTTTCTTT. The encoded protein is CASSLQTEAFF.